The rows below give T cell receptor beta chains drawn from one sample of a study of blood T cell repertoires in COVID-19. Sequenced by immunoSEQ multiplex PCR; TCRdb stores in-frame clones only, minus some. The table includes some 120,000 clones, 88% detected once. The specimen sequenced was peripheral blood. The origin of the receptors is a human donor in a cohort sampled during active COVID-19. CDR3s include the opening cysteine and the closing phenylalanine or tryptophan. The order of the fields is J gene, V gene, clone size, D gene, CDR3 protein, CDR3 DNA. A D gene is named only where the DNA matches it firmly. Rows may omit the clone size; those that give it use once, few, many or a size class.

>TRBJ1-2|TRBV10-2|.|TRBD1
CASGPGQGAGGYTF
TGCGCCAGCGGGCCGGGACAGGGGGCGGGTGGCTACACCTTC
>TRBJ2-2|TRBV19|.|.
CASSIFGRATGELFF
TGTGCCAGTAGTATTTTCGGCAGGGCCACCGGGGAGCTGTTTTTT
>TRBJ2-3|TRBV5-1|.|.
CASRTTAGPLSTDTQYF
TGCGCCAGCAGAACGACGGCGGGACCCCTGAGCACAGATACGCAGTATTTT
>TRBJ1-4|TRBV5-5|.|TRBD1
CASSSGTATNEKLFF
TGTGCCAGCAGCTCGGGGACAGCAACTAATGAAAAACTGTTTTTT
>TRBJ1-5|TRBV15|.|TRBD1
CATSSGQGGQPQHF
TGTGCCACCAGCTCAGGACAGGGGGGACAGCCCCAGCATTTT
>TRBJ2-2|TRBV6-5|.|.
CASSYGAGTGELFF
TGTGCCAGCAGTTATGGTGCGGGAACCGGGGAGCTGTTTTTT
>TRBJ2-7|TRBV10-2|.|TRBD2
CASSDSSGGSISYEQYF
TGCGCCAGCAGTGACTCTAGCGGGGGGTCAATCTCCTACGAGCAGTACTTC
>TRBJ2-1|TRBV6-2/TRBV6-3|.|.
CASSSPLTAYNEQFF
TGTGCCAGCAGTTCTCCTCTGACAGCCTACAATGAGCAGTTCTTC
>TRBJ2-7|TRBV12-3/TRBV12-4|.|.
CASSRARQGEQYF
TGTGCCAGCAGTCGGGCCAGGCAGGGCGAGCAGTACTTC
>TRBJ2-5|TRBV18|.|TRBD1
CASSPRTGQEQETQYF
TGTGCCAGCTCACCACGAACGGGACAGGAGCAAGAGACCCAGTACTTC
>TRBJ1-2|TRBV6-4|.|.
CAAEDQLYGYTF
TGTGCCGCGGAGGACCAGCTCTATGGCTACACCTTC
>TRBJ2-3|TRBV27|.|TRBD2
CASRLAGGPADTQYF
TGTGCCAGCAGACTAGCGGGAGGGCCCGCAGATACGCAGTATTTT
>TRBJ2-7|TRBV5-8|.|TRBD1
CASRRTGGYEQYF
TGTGCCAGCAGGCGGACAGGGGGGTACGAGCAGTACTTC
>TRBJ2-7|TRBV14|.|TRBD1
CASSRTGGHEQYF
TGTGCCAGCAGCAGGACAGGGGGCCACGAGCAGTACTTC
>TRBJ1-1|TRBV5-6|.|.
CASSFRVDTEAFF
TGTGCCAGCAGCTTTAGAGTTGACACTGAAGCTTTCTTT
>TRBJ1-4|TRBV27|.|.
CASSFQGEEKLFF
TGTGCCAGCAGTTTCCAGGGTGAAGAAAAACTGTTTTTT
>TRBJ2-5|TRBV15|.|.
CATSLTRSGGGKTQYF
TGTGCCACCAGCCTCACAAGGTCGGGGGGCGGCAAGACCCAGTACTTC
>TRBJ1-6|TRBV27|.|.
CASSPPWAGIDSPLHF
TGTGCCAGCAGTCCCCCCTGGGCAGGGATTGATTCACCCCTCCACTTT
>TRBJ1-6|TRBV9|once|.
CASSVVGGNSPLHF
TGTGCCAGCAGCGTAGTGGGGGGAAATTCACCCCTCCACTTT
>TRBJ1-2|TRBV19|.|.
CASTPDRVGGYTF
TGTGCCAGTACCCCAGACAGAGTAGGCGGCTACACCTTC
>TRBJ2-1|TRBV7-9|few|TRBD2
CASSLLSGGAHNEQFF
TGTGCCAGCAGCTTATTGAGCGGGGGGGCTCACAATGAGCAGTTCTTC
>TRBJ2-1|TRBV11-2|.|TRBD2
CASSLLAGGPFYEQFF
TGTGCCAGCAGCTTACTAGCGGGAGGGCCTTTTTATGAGCAGTTCTTC
>TRBJ1-1|TRBV6-5|.|.
CASMLFLEAFF
TGTGCCAGCATGTTATTTTTGGAAGCTTTCTTT
>TRBJ1-5|TRBV6-1|.|.
CASSEAKGHNQPQHF
TGTGCCAGCAGTGAAGCAAAGGGGCATAATCAGCCCCAGCATTTT
>TRBJ1-4|TRBV14|.|TRBD1
CASSQPGQGGRNEKLFF
TGTGCCAGCAGCCAACCGGGACAGGGCGGAAGAAATGAAAAACTGTTTTTT
>TRBJ2-1|TRBV4-2|.|.
CASSQDGGRHNEQFF
TGTGCCAGCAGCCAAGACGGGGGGCGCCACAATGAGCAGTTCTTC
>TRBJ2-7|TRBV19|once|TRBD2
CASSLGLGFYEQYF
TGTGCCAGTAGTCTGGGACTAGGGTTCTACGAGCAGTACTTC
>TRBJ2-7|TRBV7-2|once|.
CASSITVKSSYEQYF
TGTGCCAGCAGCATTACAGTCAAAAGCTCCTACGAGCAGTACTTC
>TRBJ2-7|TRBV5-4|.|.
CASSLSPGSYEQYF
TGTGCCAGCAGCTTGAGCCCGGGATCCTACGAGCAGTACTTC
>TRBJ1-6|TRBV2|.|TRBD1
CASSTTGTVWNSPLHF
TGTGCCAGCAGTACCACCGGGACAGTGTGGAATTCACCCCTCCACTTT
>TRBJ1-3|TRBV19|.|.
CASSIQGISGNTIYF
TGTGCCAGTAGTATACAGGGGATTTCTGGAAACACCATATATTTT
>TRBJ2-7|TRBV5-4|.|.
CASSLERQGGSYEQYF
TGTGCCAGCAGCTTGGAGCGCCAGGGGGGTTCCTACGAGCAGTACTTC
>TRBJ2-5|TRBV29-1|.|.
CSVLGGPLETQYF
TGCAGCGTTCTGGGGGGGCCTTTGGAGACCCAGTACTTC
>TRBJ1-1|TRBV10-2|.|TRBD1
CASSEPGGHYTEAFF
TGCGCCAGCAGTGAGCCAGGGGGCCATTACACTGAAGCTTTCTTT
>TRBJ2-3|TRBV21-1|.|.
CASTRDSYYSNQPQYF
TGTGCCAGCACCAGGGACAGTTACTATAGCAATCAGCCCCAGTATTTT
>TRBJ2-1|TRBV19|.|.
CASKGGGSYNEQFF
TGTGCCAGCAAGGGGGGGGGCTCCTACAATGAGCAGTTCTTC
>TRBJ2-1|TRBV5-1|.|TRBD2
CASKVAGADNEQFF
TGCGCCAGCAAGGTAGCGGGAGCGGACAATGAGCAGTTCTTC